This T cell receptor beta chain was found in a study of T cell responses to AZD1222 COVID-19 vaccine. Germline values: CDR1 SGHRS, CDR2 YFSETQ. The CDR3 consists of 15 residues. The ends lost 4 bases at V and 1 base at J; junction bases unmatched: 4. TCRdb's table, derived via immunoSEQ multiplex PCR, lists solely in-frame clones and lacks some. The sample lists about 110,000 clones; around 90% were seen once. The specimen was peripheral blood, collected 28 days after the second AZD1222 dose. The TCR was taken from an adult who received the AZD1222 COVID-19 vaccine. J is TRBJ1-4 and V is TRBV5-1; TRBD1 agrees at 7 bases. This chain's CDR3 is CASSRTGVTNEKLFF. The CDR3 DNA reads as TGCGCCAGCAGCAGAACAGGGGTAACTAATGAAAAACTGTTTTTT.